Listed here are 29 T cell receptor beta chains from one sample, sequenced in a study of T cell responses to AZD1222 COVID-19 vaccine. Sequencing was performed with immunoSEQ multiplex PCR; in TCRdb, only in-frame clones are kept and a portion is missing. The top ten clones hold 18% of a sample with some 110,000 clones, 70% to 90% of them seen once. Here the sequenced sample was peripheral blood, taken on day 0 of AZD1222 vaccination. These receptors came from an adult in good health.

This clone was observed a handful of times. The chain couples TRBV2 to TRBJ2-7; D possibly corresponds to TRBD2 (6 bases). CDR1 SNHLY and CDR2 FYNNEI come from the germline V gene. V was shortened by 7 bases and J by 1 base, with 14 bases between the two germline ends. The CDR3 spans 14 residues. The CDR3 is CASTDSGGSYEQYF. Here the CDR3 DNA reads TGTGCCAGCACCGATAGTGGGGGGTCCTACGAGCAGTACTTC.

The V call is TRBV9, the J call TRBJ2-1; maybe TRBD2 (6 bases). The CDR3 has 11 residues. V was clipped by 7 bases and J by 9 bases, with 11 bases between them. Germline CDR1 reads SGDLS; CDR2 reads YYNGEE. CDR3 sequence: CASGAGFEQFF. CDR3 nucleotides: TGTGCCAGCGGGGCGGGGTTTGAGCAGTTCTTC.

The rearrangement uses TRBV6-1 and TRBJ1-4; D remains ambiguous. The germline V gene encodes CDR1 MNHNS and CDR2 SASEGT. The ends were cut back, 4 bases at V and 3 bases at J, with 15 bases in the middle. The CDR3 covers 16 residues. CDR3 nucleotides: TGTGCCAGCAGTGGCCTTACGGGCCTGCCTAATGAAAAACTGTTTTTT. Its protein is CASSGLTGLPNEKLFF.

The chain recombines TRBV6-5 with TRBJ1-1; 8 bases agree with TRBD1. Unmatched junction bases numbered 9, after V lost 5 bases and J lost 4 bases. The CDR3 runs to 15 residues. Germline CDR1 is MNHEY and CDR2 is SVGAGI. CDR3 region: CASSTGQGASTEAFF. DNA of the CDR3: TGTGCCAGCAGTACCGGACAGGGAGCGAGCACTGAAGCTTTCTTT.

Details on this clone: Other DNA sequences in the sample encode the same CDR3. The chain links TRBV2 to TRBJ2-3; 9 nucleotides match TRBD2. CDR1 is SNHLY and CDR2 is FYNNEI in the germline V gene. V lost 3 bases to trimming and J lost 3 bases; unmatched junction nucleotides: 4. CDR3 length: 15 residues. Here the CDR3 reads CASSEMAGGTDTQYF. DNA of the CDR3: TGTGCCAGCAGTGAGATGGCGGGGGGGACAGATACGCAGTATTTT.

The CDR3 loop reads CASNGDKLNTEAFF. The CDR3 coding sequence is TGTGCCAGCAATGGGGACAAACTGAACACTGAAGCTTTCTTT. This sequence joins TRBV5-4 and TRBJ1-1, with a weak D call TRBD1 (6 bases). The germline gives CDR1 SGHNT, CDR2 YYREEE (reference sequence). This CDR3 is built from 14 residues. Trimming cost V 6 bases and J 0 bases, with 12 bases left between them.

This chain joins TRBV6-5 and TRBJ1-1; D is unclear. The CDR3 spans 13 residues. V lost 0 bases, J lost 2 bases, and 4 bases lay in between. Germline values: CDR1 MNHEY, CDR2 SVGAGI. The CDR3 sequence: CASSYSRNTEAFF. CDR3 DNA: TGTGCCAGCAGTTACTCCCGAAACACTGAAGCTTTCTTT.

This chain connects TRBV6-1 to TRBJ2-7; D is possibly TRBD1 (6 bases). The CDR3 contains 14 residues. V gave up 1 base and J gave up 5 bases, with 12 bases separating them. Germline V gene data show CDR1 as MNHNS and CDR2 as SASEGT. The CDR3 DNA reads as TGTGCCAGCAGTGAAGGGTCAGGGGCAGACGAGCAGTACTTC. It translates to CASSEGSGADEQYF.

This clone was seen more than once but under ten times. The gene calls are TRBV2 and TRBJ1-3; D uncertain. Germline V gene sequence: CDR1 SNHLY, CDR2 FYNNEI. V dropped 5 bases and J dropped 6 bases, with 11 bases sitting between them. The CDR3 has 13 residues. The CDR3 loop is CASSPTSQNTIYF. The CDR3 nucleotides are TGTGCCAGCAGTCCAACTTCACAAAACACCATATATTTT.

This rearrangement joins TRBV27 to TRBJ2-7; a possible D gene is TRBD2 (5 bases). Germline lookup yields CDR1 MNHEY and CDR2 SMNVEV (reference sequence). This CDR3 is built from 13 residues. The V gene lost 5 bases and the J gene lost 2 bases, with 10 bases spanning the gap. The CDR3 region is CASSLGLPYEQYF. CDR3 nucleotides: TGTGCCAGCAGTCTCGGACTCCCCTACGAGCAGTACTTC.

At least ten counts were recorded for this clone. The gene calls are TRBV2 and TRBJ2-7; possibly TRBD1 for D (6 bases). The germline V gene encodes CDR1 SNHLY and CDR2 FYNNEI. The CDR3 covers 13 residues. Trimming removed 4 bases from V and 5 bases from J, with 12 bases in between. The CDR3 DNA reads TGTGCCAGCAGTGCACAGGGATTCGACGAGCAGTACTTC. This codes for CASSAQGFDEQYF. Variable domain in full (rest from reference TRBV2 and TRBJ2-7): EPEVTQTPSHQVTQMGQEVILRCVPISNHLYFYWYRQILGQKVEFLVSFYNNEISEKSEIFDDQFSVERPDGSNFTLKIRSTKLEDSAMYFCASSAQGFDEQYFGPGTRLTVT.

This clone was detected only once. The V call is TRBV30, the J call TRBJ1-1, with TRBD1 as a possible D gene (6 bases). The CDR3 spans 13 residues. V lost 2 bases and J 3 bases, leaving 10 bases between the germline ends. Germline loops: CDR1 GTSNPN, CDR2 SVGIG (reference sequence). This CDR3 is CAWSPNRDTEAFF. CDR3 nucleotides: TGTGCCTGGAGTCCCAACAGGGACACTGAAGCTTTCTTT.

The rearrangement joins TRBV25-1 to TRBJ1-4; D gene ambiguous. The CDR3 contains 15 residues. Per the germline V gene, CDR1 is MGHDK and CDR2 is SYGVNS. The ends were cut back, 1 base at V and 6 bases at J, with 12 bases in the middle. The CDR3 loop reads CASSELGEADEKLFF. In DNA, the CDR3 is TGTGCCAGCAGTGAATTAGGAGAGGCTGATGAAAAACTGTTTTTT.

This clone was observed once. The chain recombines TRBV12-3 or TRBV12-4 with TRBJ2-7; 7 nucleotides agree with TRBD2. CDR3 size: 13 residues. With 6 bases clipped from V and 8 bases from J, the junction kept 10 bases outside the gene matches. CDR3 nucleotide sequence: TGTGCCAGCAGCACCGGGACTACTATGCAGCAGTACTTC. Translating gives CASSTGTTMQQYF.

The J gene is TRBJ2-5, the V gene TRBV5-1, with D perhaps matching TRBD2 (7 bases). Germline-derived CDR1 and CDR2 are SGHRS and YFSETQ. Between the trimmed V and J ends, which lost 2 bases and 3 bases, there was a span of 14 bases. The CDR3 sequence is 15 residues long. This CDR3 reads CASSLVGGPEETQYF. CDR3 nucleotide sequence: TGCGCCAGCAGCTTAGTGGGGGGGCCGGAAGAGACCCAGTACTTC.

The V call is TRBV4-1, the J call TRBJ1-2, with 11 positions matching TRBD1. Trimming cost V 4 bases and J 5 bases; bases outside gene matches: 15. The germline V gene has CDR1 MGHRA and CDR2 YSYEKL. This CDR3 has 18 amino acids. CDR3 residues: CASSPIYGQGARLYGYTF. The CDR3 nucleotides are TGCGCCAGCAGCCCCATCTACGGACAGGGGGCGCGACTATATGGCTACACCTTC.

This chain connects TRBV12-3 or TRBV12-4 to TRBJ2-1; no clear D. V was clipped by 6 bases and J by 7 bases, with 13 bases between them. The CDR3 is 13 residues long. In DNA, the CDR3 is TGTGCCAGCAGACCAGGTGCGACTAATGAGCAGTTCTTC. It yields the protein CASRPGATNEQFF.

The chain couples TRBV5-1 to TRBJ2-7, with D hard to call. Germline CDR1 reads SGHRS; CDR2 reads YFSETQ. Trimming removed 0 bases at V and 3 bases at J, with 10 bases between. This CDR3 spans 14 amino acids. The CDR3 region is CASSLALTYYEQYF. CDR3 nucleotides: TGCGCCAGCAGCTTGGCTCTCACCTACTACGAGCAGTACTTC.

Concerning this clone itself: This is likely a read error, given that the CDR3 carries no conserved phenylalanine or tryptophan at its end. The chain has TRBV7-9 and TRBJ1-6; D remains ambiguous. V gave up 8 bases and J gave up 0 bases, with 20 bases separating them. Per the germline V gene, CDR1 is SEHNR and CDR2 is FQNEAQ (reference sequence). This CDR3 comprises 18 residues. The CDR3 DNA is TGTGCCAGCCCCTTAGACCGATCTAAGGGCTCCTATAATTCACCCCTCCACCTT. The encoded protein is CASPLDRSKGSYNSPLHL.

The chain joins TRBV5-5 to TRBJ2-1; 8 positions match TRBD2. This CDR3 contains 15 residues. V was clipped by 0 bases and J by 3 bases; unmatched bases: 2. The V gene's germline CDR1 is SGHKS and CDR2 YYEKEE (reference sequence). The CDR3 reads CASSLEGTSYNEQFF. For the CDR3, the DNA is TGTGCCAGCAGCTTGGAGGGGACTAGCTACAATGAGCAGTTCTTC.

The CDR3 DNA follows: TGCAGCGTTGACGGCCCCCTCAGGGGGGGAGATGGCTACACCTTC. Its translation is CSVDGPLRGGDGYTF. The rearrangement joins TRBV29-1 to TRBJ1-2, with 7 nucleotides matching TRBD1. CDR3 length: 15 amino acids. Germline V gene lookup returns CDR1 SQVTM and CDR2 ANQGSEA. V lost 3 bases, J lost 6 bases, and 13 bases stayed unmatched.

The rearrangement links TRBV4-1 to TRBJ1-1; D is perhaps TRBD1 (6 bases). The CDR3 sequence is 15 residues long. Germline CDR1 and CDR2: MGHRA and YSYEKL. V lost 7 bases and J 1 base, leaving 16 bases between the germline ends. This CDR3 is CASNHWGQKNTEAFF. CDR3 bases: TGCGCCAGCAACCACTGGGGGCAAAAGAACACTGAAGCTTTCTTT.

The V call is TRBV5-6, the J call TRBJ1-1; 7 nucleotides agree with TRBD1. The CDR3 consists of 13 residues. The trim removed 7 bases at V and 9 bases at J, leaving 12 bases unmatched. The germline gives CDR1 SGHDT, CDR2 YYEEEE. The CDR3 loop reads CASATGALYKAFF. In nucleotides, the CDR3 is TGTGCCAGCGCAACAGGGGCCCTATACAAAGCTTTCTTT.

In DNA, the CDR3 is TGTGCCACCAGCAGAGTGGACATTTGGAATGAGCAGTTCTTC. Protein product: CATSRVDIWNEQFF. The J gene is TRBJ2-1, the V gene TRBV15; tentatively, D is TRBD1 (5 bases). The germline CDR1 and CDR2 sequences are LNHNV and YYDKDF (reference sequence). This CDR3 comprises 14 residues. Trimming pared 1 base from V and 7 bases from J, leaving 11 bases between.

This clone was detected only once. This chain links TRBV30 with TRBJ2-3; maybe TRBD2 (5 bases). Trimming left V 5 bases short and J 1 base short, with 7 bases between. This CDR3 has 12 residues. Germline CDR1 is GTSNPN and CDR2 is SVGIG (reference sequence). CDR3 residues: CAWGLRTDTQYF. CDR3 bases: TGTGCCTGGGGACTCCGCACAGATACGCAGTATTTT.

The chain recombines TRBV6-5 with TRBJ1-2, with D perhaps matching TRBD1 (6 bases). CDR3 length: 14 residues. V lost 5 bases and J lost 2, with 12 bases in between. Germline V lookup: CDR1 MNHEY, CDR2 SVGAGI. CDR3 region: CASSRDKSNYGYTF. The CDR3 nucleotides are TGTGCCAGCAGTAGGGACAAATCAAACTATGGCTACACCTTC.

The J gene is TRBJ1-1, the V gene TRBV6-2 or TRBV6-3, with TRBD1 matching over 10 bases. Germline V CDR1 and CDR2: MNHEY, SVGEGT. The ends lost 2 bases at V and 1 base at J; junction bases unmatched: 1. There are 15 residues in the CDR3. The CDR3 nucleotides are TGTGCCAGCAGTTACGGGACAGGGGCGAACACTGAAGCTTTCTTT. It specifies CASSYGTGANTEAFF.

The rearrangement links TRBV3-1 (or the pseudogene TRBV3-2) to TRBJ1-3, with D tentatively TRBD1 (5 bases). CDR3 size: 16 residues. CDR1 and CDR2 from the germline V gene are LGHDT and YNNKEL (reference sequence). V dropped 1 base and J dropped 4 bases, with 14 bases sitting between them. The CDR3 is CASSQAPRGSGNTIYF. The CDR3 DNA follows: TGTGCCAGCAGCCAAGCCCCGAGGGGATCAGGAAACACCATATATTTT.

This rearrangement joins TRBV7-9 to TRBJ1-1; a possible D gene is TRBD1 (6 bases). CDR3 size: 14 residues. The V and J ends lost 3 bases and 1 base respectively, with 9 bases between them. Germline CDR1 is SEHNR and CDR2 is FQNEAQ (reference sequence). CDR3 coding DNA: TGTGCCAGCAGCTTTGGGGGCAAGAACACTGAAGCTTTCTTT. Amino acids: CASSFGGKNTEAFF.